Sequencing of this T cell receptor (beta chain) was carried out in a study of T cell responses to AZD1222 COVID-19 vaccine. The assay was immunoSEQ multiplex PCR, and TCRdb's table has in-frame clones only and misses some. The table includes about 120,000 clones, roughly 87% detected once. The V end lost 0 bases, the J end lost 6 bases, and 11 bases lay between the germline ends. Germline V gene data show CDR1 as LGHNA and CDR2 as YNFKEQ. The CDR3 extends over 15 amino acids. Overall study results and limits: Across the whole spike, CD4 TCRs peaked at regions 160-218 and 743-854.

In this sample, this clone turned up a few times. Its cognate antigen is unknown. Sequenced material: peripheral blood, taken 28 days after the second AZD1222 dose. The TCR comes from an adult who received the AZD1222 COVID-19 vaccine. The chain has TRBV4-2 and TRBJ2-2; the D gene is possibly TRBD2 (6 bases). Here the CDR3 DNA reads TGTGCCAGCAGCCAAGACGCGGGGCAGCCCGGGGAGCTGTTTTTT. Translated, it gives CASSQDAGQPGELFF.